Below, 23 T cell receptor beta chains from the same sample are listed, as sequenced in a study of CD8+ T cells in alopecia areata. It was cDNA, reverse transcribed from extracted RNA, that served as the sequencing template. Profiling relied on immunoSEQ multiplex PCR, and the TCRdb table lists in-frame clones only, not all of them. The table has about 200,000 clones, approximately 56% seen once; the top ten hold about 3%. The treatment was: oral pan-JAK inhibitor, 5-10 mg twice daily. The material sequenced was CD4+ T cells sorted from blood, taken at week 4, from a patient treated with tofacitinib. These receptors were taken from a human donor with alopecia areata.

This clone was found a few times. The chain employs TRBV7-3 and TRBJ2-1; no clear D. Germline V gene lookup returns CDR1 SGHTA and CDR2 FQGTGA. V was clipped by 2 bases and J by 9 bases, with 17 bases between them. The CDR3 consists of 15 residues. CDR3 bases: TGTGCCAGCAGCTTACTAGTCGGCCATGTCCCTGAGCAGTTCTTC. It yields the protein CASSLLVGHVPEQFF.

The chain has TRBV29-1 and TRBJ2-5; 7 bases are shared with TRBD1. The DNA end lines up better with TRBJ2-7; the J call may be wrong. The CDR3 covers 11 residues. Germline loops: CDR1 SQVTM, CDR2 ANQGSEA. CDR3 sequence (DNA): TGCAGCGTGCAAACAGGGGACGAGCAGTACTTC. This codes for CSVQTGDEQYF.

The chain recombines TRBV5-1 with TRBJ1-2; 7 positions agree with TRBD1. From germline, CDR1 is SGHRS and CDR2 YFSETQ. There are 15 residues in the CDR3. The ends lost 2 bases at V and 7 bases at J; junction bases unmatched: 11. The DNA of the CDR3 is TGCGCCAGCAGCTTCGGGGGCAGGGACAGCGGTGGCTACACCTTC. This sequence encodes CASSFGGRDSGGYTF.

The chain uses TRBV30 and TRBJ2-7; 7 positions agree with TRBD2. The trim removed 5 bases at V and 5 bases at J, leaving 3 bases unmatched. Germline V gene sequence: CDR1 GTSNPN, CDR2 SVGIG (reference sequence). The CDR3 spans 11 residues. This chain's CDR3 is CAWLGGNEQYF. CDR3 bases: TGTGCCTGGTTGGGAGGGAACGAGCAGTACTTC.

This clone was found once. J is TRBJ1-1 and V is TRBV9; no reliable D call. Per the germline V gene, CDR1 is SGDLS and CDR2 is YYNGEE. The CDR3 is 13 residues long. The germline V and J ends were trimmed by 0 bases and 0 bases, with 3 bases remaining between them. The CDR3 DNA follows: TGTGCCAGCAGCGTAGCTGTGAACACTGAAGCTTTCTTT. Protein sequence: CASSVAVNTEAFF.

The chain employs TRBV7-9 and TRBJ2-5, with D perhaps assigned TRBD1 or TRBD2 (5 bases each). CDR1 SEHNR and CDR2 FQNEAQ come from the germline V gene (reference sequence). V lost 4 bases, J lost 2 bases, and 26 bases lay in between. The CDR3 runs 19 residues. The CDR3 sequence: CASSSRTGAARSPQETQYF. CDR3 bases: TGTGCCAGCAGCTCGAGGACCGGGGCCGCTCGTAGCCCACAAGAGACCCAGTACTTC.

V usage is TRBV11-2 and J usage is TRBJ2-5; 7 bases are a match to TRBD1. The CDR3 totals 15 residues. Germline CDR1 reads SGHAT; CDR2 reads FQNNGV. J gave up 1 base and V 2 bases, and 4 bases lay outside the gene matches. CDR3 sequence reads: CASSLMTGRQETQYF. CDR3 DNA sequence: TGTGCCAGCAGCTTAATGACAGGGCGCCAAGAGACCCAGTACTTC.

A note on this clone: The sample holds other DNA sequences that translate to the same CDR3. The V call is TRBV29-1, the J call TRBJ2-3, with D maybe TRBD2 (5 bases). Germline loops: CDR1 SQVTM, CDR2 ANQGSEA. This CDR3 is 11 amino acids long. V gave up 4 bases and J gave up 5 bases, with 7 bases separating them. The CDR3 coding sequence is TGCAGCGTTGCCCGGGGAGATACGCAGTATTTT. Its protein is CSVARGDTQYF.

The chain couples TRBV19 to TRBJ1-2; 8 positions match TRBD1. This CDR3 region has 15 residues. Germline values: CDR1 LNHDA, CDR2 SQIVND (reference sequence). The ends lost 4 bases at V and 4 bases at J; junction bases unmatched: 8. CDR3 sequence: CASSRDLDRAYGYTF. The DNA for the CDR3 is TGTGCCAGTAGTAGGGACCTGGACAGGGCCTATGGCTACACCTTC.

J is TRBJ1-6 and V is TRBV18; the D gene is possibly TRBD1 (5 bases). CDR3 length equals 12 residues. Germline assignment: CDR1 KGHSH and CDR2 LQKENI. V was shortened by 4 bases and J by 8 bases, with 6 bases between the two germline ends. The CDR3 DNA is TGTGCCAGCTCACGGGGCGATTCACCCCTCCACTTT. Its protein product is CASSRGDSPLHF.

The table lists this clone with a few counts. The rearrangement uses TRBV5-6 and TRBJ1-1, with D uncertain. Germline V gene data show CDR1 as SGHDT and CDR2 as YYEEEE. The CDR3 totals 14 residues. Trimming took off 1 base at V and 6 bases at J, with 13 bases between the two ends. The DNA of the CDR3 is TGTGCCAGCAGCTTGACCACACAAGAACCTGAAGCTTTCTTT. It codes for CASSLTTQEPEAFF.

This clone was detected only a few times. In nucleotides, the CDR3 is TGTGCCAGCAGTTTGGGTTCGGGGGGCTTCGGGAATTCACCCCTCCACTTT. Its protein product is CASSLGSGGFGNSPLHF. V usage is TRBV28 and J usage is TRBJ1-6; TRBD1 might be the D (6 bases). The CDR3 totals 17 residues. Germline-derived CDR1 and CDR2 are MDHEN and SYDVKM. V lost 3 bases to trimming and J lost 7 bases, with 19 bases between them.

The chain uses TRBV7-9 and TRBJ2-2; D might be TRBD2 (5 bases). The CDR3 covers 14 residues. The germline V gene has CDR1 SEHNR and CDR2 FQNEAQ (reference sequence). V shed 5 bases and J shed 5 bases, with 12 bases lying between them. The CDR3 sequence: CASSERPLTGELFF. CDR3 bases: TGTGCCAGCAGCGAGCGGCCCTTAACCGGGGAGCTGTTTTTT.

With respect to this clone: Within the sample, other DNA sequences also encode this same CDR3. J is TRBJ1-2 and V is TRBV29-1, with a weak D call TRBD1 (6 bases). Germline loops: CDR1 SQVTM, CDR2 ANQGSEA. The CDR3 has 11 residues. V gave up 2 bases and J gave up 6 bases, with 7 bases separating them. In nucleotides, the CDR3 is TGCAGCGTTGAACGGGGGCATGGCTACACCTTC. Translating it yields CSVERGHGYTF.

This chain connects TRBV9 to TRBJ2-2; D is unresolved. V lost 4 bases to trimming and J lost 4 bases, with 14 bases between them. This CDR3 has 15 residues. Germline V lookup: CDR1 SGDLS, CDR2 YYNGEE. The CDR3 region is CASSRAEVPTGELFF. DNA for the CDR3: TGTGCCAGCAGCCGGGCCGAGGTCCCCACCGGGGAGCTGTTTTTT.

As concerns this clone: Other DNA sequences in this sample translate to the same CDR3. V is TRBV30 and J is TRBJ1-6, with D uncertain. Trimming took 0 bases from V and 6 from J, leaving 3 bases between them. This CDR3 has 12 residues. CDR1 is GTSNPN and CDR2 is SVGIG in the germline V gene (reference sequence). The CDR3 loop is CAWSVSNSPLHF. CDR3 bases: TGTGCCTGGAGTGTGTCTAATTCACCCCTCCACTTT.

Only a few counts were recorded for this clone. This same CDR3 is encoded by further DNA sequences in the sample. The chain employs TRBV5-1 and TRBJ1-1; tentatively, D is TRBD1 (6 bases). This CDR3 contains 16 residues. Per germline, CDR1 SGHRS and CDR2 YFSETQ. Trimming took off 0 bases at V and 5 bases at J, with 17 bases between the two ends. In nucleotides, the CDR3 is TGCGCCAGCAGCTTGGCTACCGCAGGGGCTGATACTGAAGCTTTCTTT. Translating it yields CASSLATAGADTEAFF. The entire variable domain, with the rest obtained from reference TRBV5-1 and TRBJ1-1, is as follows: KAGVTQTPRYLIKTRGQQVTLSCSPISGHRSVSWYQQTPGQGLQFLFEYFSETQRNKGNFPGRFSGRQFSNSRSEMNVSTLELGDSALYLCASSLATAGADTEAFFGQGTRLTVV.

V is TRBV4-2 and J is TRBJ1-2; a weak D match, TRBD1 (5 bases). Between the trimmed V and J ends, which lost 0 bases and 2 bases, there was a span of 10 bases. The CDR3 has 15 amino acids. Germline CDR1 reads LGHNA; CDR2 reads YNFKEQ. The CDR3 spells CASSQDRERNYGYTF. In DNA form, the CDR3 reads TGTGCCAGCAGCCAAGACAGGGAGCGCAACTATGGCTACACCTTC.

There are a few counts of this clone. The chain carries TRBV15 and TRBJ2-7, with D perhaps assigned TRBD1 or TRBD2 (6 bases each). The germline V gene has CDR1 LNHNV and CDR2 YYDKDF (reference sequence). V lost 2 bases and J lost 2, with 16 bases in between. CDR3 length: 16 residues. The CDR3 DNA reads TGTGCCACCAGCAGAAAGAGTCGCCGGGGGCCCTACGAGCAGTACTTC. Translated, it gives CATSRKSRRGPYEQYF.

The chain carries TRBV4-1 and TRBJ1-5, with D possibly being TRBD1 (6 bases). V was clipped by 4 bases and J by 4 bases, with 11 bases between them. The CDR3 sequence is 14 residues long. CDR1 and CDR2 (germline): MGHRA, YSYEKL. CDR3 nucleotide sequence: TGCGCCAGCAGCCTATTGGGGGCAAATCAGCCCCAGCATTTT. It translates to CASSLLGANQPQHF.

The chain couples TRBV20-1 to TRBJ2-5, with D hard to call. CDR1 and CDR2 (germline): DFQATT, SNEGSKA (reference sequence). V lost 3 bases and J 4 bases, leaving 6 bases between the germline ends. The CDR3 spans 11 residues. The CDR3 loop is CSASERETQYF. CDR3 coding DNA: TGCAGTGCTAGCGAGCGAGAGACCCAGTACTTC.

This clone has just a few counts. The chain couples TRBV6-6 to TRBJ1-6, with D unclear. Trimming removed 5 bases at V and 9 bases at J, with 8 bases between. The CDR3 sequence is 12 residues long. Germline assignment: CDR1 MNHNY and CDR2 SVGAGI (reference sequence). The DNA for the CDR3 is TGTGCCAGCAGTACGCCTGGTTCACCCCTCCACTTT. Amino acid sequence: CASSTPGSPLHF.

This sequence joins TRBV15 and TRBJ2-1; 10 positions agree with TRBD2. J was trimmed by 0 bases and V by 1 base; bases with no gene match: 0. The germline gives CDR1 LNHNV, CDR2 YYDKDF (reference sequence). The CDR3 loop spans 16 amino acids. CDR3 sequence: CATSRASGSSYNEQFF. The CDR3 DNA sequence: TGTGCCACCAGCAGAGCTAGCGGGAGCTCCTACAATGAGCAGTTCTTC.